A single sample is the source of the 15 T cell receptor beta chains below, sequenced in a study of blood T cell repertoires in COVID-19. Sequenced by immunoSEQ multiplex PCR; TCRdb stores in-frame clones only, minus some. The table shows hundreds of thousands of clones, with roughly 84% occurring only once. The specimen sequenced was peripheral blood. All receptors come from a woman at least 80 years old with acute or convalescent COVID-19.

V gene TRBV7-9 combines with J gene TRBJ2-2; 9 bases line up with TRBD2. V shed 5 bases and J 2 bases; nucleotides not matched to a gene: 6. This CDR3 region has 16 residues. Germline V gene lookup returns CDR1 SEHNR and CDR2 FQNEAQ (reference sequence). In DNA, the CDR3 is TGTGCCAGCAGCCCAAGCGGGGGGCTCAACACCGGGGAGCTGTTTTTT. Translated: CASSPSGGLNTGELFF.

The sample holds one count of this clone. V and J are TRBV25-1 and TRBJ1-4; unclear D gene. The V end lost 2 bases, the J end lost 7 bases, and 14 bases lay between the germline ends. The germline V gene has CDR1 MGHDK and CDR2 SYGVNS. The CDR3 covers 15 residues. CDR3 DNA: TGTGCCAGCAGTGAACCTCGAACTAAACCTGAAAAACTGTTTTTT. Residues: CASSEPRTKPEKLFF.

V is TRBV7-2 and J is TRBJ1-2, with 7 bases identical to TRBD1. The junction had 9 bases not matched to a gene; V was cut back by 2 bases and J by 6 bases. Germline V lookup: CDR1 SGHTA, CDR2 FQGNSA. This CDR3 contains 15 residues. The CDR3: CASSLPPGQKDGYTF. CDR3 DNA: TGTGCCAGCAGCTTACCTCCGGGACAGAAGGATGGCTACACCTTC.

The chain has TRBV25-1 and TRBJ2-3, with 10 bases lining up with TRBD2. Trimming removed 6 bases from V and 5 bases from J; junction bases left unmatched: 11. CDR1 is MGHDK, CDR2 SYGVNS, per germline. CDR3 size: 16 residues. The CDR3 sequence: CASRGWSGGAEDTQYF. In nucleotides, the CDR3 is TGTGCCAGCAGGGGGTGGAGCGGGGGGGCCGAAGATACGCAGTATTTT.

The chain links TRBV7-9 to TRBJ1-2, with TRBD1 identical over 7 bases. The V gene's germline CDR1 is SEHNR and CDR2 FQNEAQ (reference sequence). There are 16 residues in the CDR3. The trim removed 1 base at V and 4 bases at J, leaving 9 bases unmatched. The CDR3 here is CASSLGGTATPYGYTF. DNA for the CDR3: TGTGCCAGCAGCTTAGGGGGGACAGCTACACCCTATGGCTACACCTTC.

The chain has TRBV5-5 and TRBJ2-1, with D tentatively TRBD2 (7 bases). The germline CDR1 and CDR2 sequences are SGHKS and YYEKEE (reference sequence). CDR3 length equals 16 residues. V lost 0 bases and J lost 3, with 13 bases in between. The CDR3 here is CASSLEGGRIYNEQFF. Here the CDR3 DNA reads TGTGCCAGCAGCTTGGAGGGGGGGCGAATCTACAATGAGCAGTTCTTC.

The chain couples TRBV25-1 to TRBJ1-2; D is perhaps TRBD1 (5 bases). Germline V CDR1 and CDR2: MGHDK, SYGVNS. V dropped 6 bases and J dropped 2 bases, with 10 bases sitting between them. There are 13 residues in the CDR3. The CDR3 sequence is CASRTETNYGYTF. CDR3 DNA sequence: TGTGCCAGCAGGACAGAGACAAACTATGGCTACACCTTC.

In its sample, this clone was seen once. The V gene is TRBV27, the J gene TRBJ1-2; 7 nucleotides match TRBD1. Germline trimming cut 6 bases from V and 4 bases from J; bases unmatched to any gene: 8. The CDR3 has 14 residues. Looked up from germline, CDR1 is MNHEY and CDR2 is SMNVEV (reference sequence). The CDR3 loop reads CASRLNRGSYGYTF. CDR3 sequence (DNA): TGTGCCAGCAGGTTAAACAGGGGCAGCTATGGCTACACCTTC.

This clone was observed a few times. CDR3 in amino acids: CATSELSGTGVAGELFF. The CDR3 DNA reads as TGTGCCACCAGTGAACTTTCCGGGACAGGGGTAGCCGGGGAGCTGTTTTTT. This chain uses TRBV24-1 with TRBJ2-2, with 10 bases lining up with TRBD1. Germline CDR1 KGHDR, CDR2 SFDVKD. J gave up 6 bases and V 4 bases, and 10 bases lay outside the gene matches. This CDR3 region has 17 residues.

V gene TRBV27 combines with J gene TRBJ1-6, with D unresolved. V gave up 0 bases and J gave up 14 bases, with 17 bases separating them. CDR3 length: 15 amino acids. CDR1 is MNHEY and CDR2 is SMNVEV in the germline V gene (reference sequence). This CDR3 reads CASSLSKVEGYALHF. The CDR3 nucleotides are TGTGCCAGCAGTTTATCGAAGGTAGAGGGCTATGCCCTCCACTTT.

The genes are TRBV19 and TRBJ1-2; possible D gene TRBD1, 6 bases. Trimming left V 3 bases short and J 3 bases short, with 8 bases between. Germline loops: CDR1 LNHDA, CDR2 SQIVND (reference sequence). The CDR3 runs to 13 residues. The CDR3 loop is CASSMRTDYGYTF. CDR3 in DNA: TGTGCCAGTAGTATGCGGACAGACTATGGCTACACCTTC.

This chain links TRBV6-5 with TRBJ1-2; TRBD1 matches 10 bases. CDR3 length equals 15 residues. Germline CDR1 is MNHEY and CDR2 is SVGAGI. Trimming at V came to 4 bases and at J to 8 bases, leaving 10 bases not matched to a gene. The CDR3 DNA reads as TGTGCCAGCAGTTTTCGGACAGGGGGGGACTTGGGCTACACCTTC. Translating it yields CASSFRTGGDLGYTF.

The chain combines TRBV5-4 with TRBJ2-1; 8 positions match TRBD2. V trimming: 3 bases; J trimming: 0 bases; junction bases outside the gene matches: 5. Germline-derived CDR1 and CDR2 are SGHNT and YYREEE (reference sequence). The CDR3 is 16 amino acids. CDR3 bases: TGTGCCAGCAGCTCTACTAGCGGAAGCTCCTACAATGAGCAGTTCTTC. It is translated as CASSSTSGSSYNEQFF.

The chain has TRBV5-6 and TRBJ2-5; TRBD2 aligns across 11 bases. The germline gives CDR1 SGHDT, CDR2 YYEEEE. V lost 2 bases, J lost 2 bases, and 5 bases stayed unmatched. This CDR3 spans 16 amino acids. In DNA, the CDR3 is TGTGCCAGCAGCTTTTATGGACTAGCGGGTCAAGAGACCCAGTACTTC. It specifies CASSFYGLAGQETQYF.

V is TRBV27 and J is TRBJ1-2, with 10 positions matching TRBD1. The CDR3 runs to 16 residues. Trimming cost V 0 bases and J 4 bases; bases outside gene matches: 5. Looked up from germline, CDR1 is MNHEY and CDR2 is SMNVEV (reference sequence). The CDR3 protein is CASSLSKTGGGYGYTF. Written as DNA, the CDR3 is TGTGCCAGCAGTTTATCGAAGACAGGGGGCGGCTATGGCTACACCTTC.